The clone carrying this TCR beta chain was seen just once. The repertoire was sequenced with immunoSEQ multiplex PCR; TCRdb's copy has only in-frame clones and lacks some. The sample lists approximately 340,000 clones; about 92% were seen once. The data derive from a study of Ad26.COV2.S vaccination and SARS-CoV-2 variants. The V gene end was trimmed by 4 bases and the J gene end by 3 bases; junction bases not matched to a gene: 3. CDR1 SGHTS and CDR2 YDEGEE come from the germline V gene. The CDR3 contains 14 residues. Sequenced here: peripheral blood, sampled after recovery from COVID-19. This chain links TRBV5-8 with TRBJ1-4; 7 nucleotides match TRBD1. The receptor was isolated from a human donor who had recovered from COVID-19. The CDR3 sequence is CASSAGGPNEKLFF. CDR3 nucleotide sequence: TGTGCCAGCAGCGCAGGGGGGCCTAATGAAAAACTGTTTTTT.